This section outlines one T cell receptor beta chain sequence together with its context. Data came from immunoSEQ multiplex PCR; TCRdb stores just in-frame clones and leaves some out. The data contain tens of thousands of clones, 86% of them singletons. This entry is derived from a study of technical replicates of blood from several donors. The sequence came from a human donor in good health. Some clones in this sample may be carry-over from other donors' samples. Sequenced: PBMCs.

The CDR3 region has the DNA TGTGCCAGCAGCCTTAGGGCGGGGGGGTCAGATACGCAGTATTTT. Protein sequence: CASSLRAGGSDTQYF. This chain joins TRBV7-9 and TRBJ2-3; 9 nucleotides match TRBD2. J was trimmed by 4 bases and V by 5 bases; bases with no gene match: 7. This CDR3 is 15 amino acids long. Germline V lookup: CDR1 SEHNR, CDR2 FQNEAQ (reference sequence).